This TCR beta chain was captured by sequencing in a study of blood T cell repertoires in COVID-19. In the source study's methods: Amplification of reference gene primers was used by the study to estimate nucleated cell counts. Clones were sequenced by immunoSEQ multiplex PCR, and TCRdb holds only the in-frame ones, with some missing. The V and J calls and clone size come from that table; D and trimming were worked out from the DNA. The sample contains about 330,000 clones, about 89% of which appear only once. Adults between roughly 18 and 95 years of age took part from 20 to 25 US areas. Donors in Cohort 3 counted as recovered after two negative PCRs, clearance, or symptom resolution. Germline lookup yields CDR1 SGHTA and CDR2 FQGTGA. The germline V and J ends were trimmed by 2 bases and 5 bases, with 9 bases remaining between them. This CDR3 has 13 residues.

V is TRBV7-3 and J is TRBJ1-1; D remains unclear. The receptor was derived from a woman under 40 who had recovered from COVID-19. What was sequenced was PBMCs or T cells enriched from blood (not recorded which). The DNA for the CDR3 is TGTGCCAGCAGCTTAGAGTCGCGGACTGAAGCTTTCTTT. Its translation is CASSLESRTEAFF.